What follows are 12 T cell receptor beta chains derived from one specimen sequenced in a study of radiation and T cells in renal cell carcinoma. Repertoires were generated with immunoSEQ multiplex PCR, while TCRdb's copy carries only in-frame clones and drops some. The table records tens of thousands of clones, approximately 84% of them present only once. Stated time point: baseline pretreatment blood. Noted treatment: 15 Gy SBRT to primary tumor, nephrectomy 4 weeks later. This specimen consisted of blood, obtained from a patient whose treatment included radiotherapy and nephrectomy. These receptors came from a man aged 55-75 years with renal cell carcinoma.

The chain carries TRBV11-3 and TRBJ2-1; TRBD2 is a possible D gene (6 bases). Germline lookup yields CDR1 SGHNT and CDR2 YENEEA. V shed 0 bases and J shed 9 bases, with 9 bases lying between them. The CDR3 has 13 amino acids. The CDR3, as DNA: TGTGCCAGCAGCTTAGATCCCGGGAGTGAGCAGTTCTTC. Its translation is CASSLDPGSEQFF.

This clone was recorded only once. This sequence joins TRBV7-8 and TRBJ1-3, with D hard to call. Per germline, CDR1 SGHVS and CDR2 FQNEAQ. V was pared by 0 bases and J by 0 bases, with 6 bases between. This CDR3 contains 15 residues. DNA for the CDR3: TGTGCCAGCAGCTTAGCGCCTAGCTCTGGAAACACCATATATTTT. Protein: CASSLAPSSGNTIYF.

V usage is TRBV30 and J usage is TRBJ2-5; 10 bases agree with TRBD2. Losses at the gene ends were 0 bases for V and 5 bases for J; bases not matched to a gene: 9. This CDR3 spans 16 amino acids. Germline CDR1 and CDR2: GTSNPN and SVGIG (reference sequence). The CDR3 protein is CAWSVLAGEFGETQYF. The CDR3 DNA sequence: TGTGCCTGGAGTGTCCTAGCGGGAGAATTCGGGGAGACCCAGTACTTC.

The genes are TRBV25-1 and TRBJ1-6; D is uncertain. Germline assignment: CDR1 MGHDK and CDR2 SYGVNS. The CDR3 spans 13 residues. V gave up 3 bases and J gave up 10 bases, with 10 bases separating them. CDR3 nucleotides: TGTGCCAGCAGTGAGTTTAGAGAGTCACCCCTCCACTTT. Protein sequence: CASSEFRESPLHF.

The count of this clone is one. The chain combines TRBV11-2 with TRBJ1-2, with D perhaps TRBD1 (5 bases). The V gene lost 5 bases and the J gene lost 8 bases, with 18 bases spanning the gap. Germline V gives CDR1 SGHAT, CDR2 FQNNGV. There are 14 residues in the CDR3. CDR3 nucleotide sequence: TGTGCCAGCAGCGCCAGCTCCAGGGTGGGAGGCTACACCTTC. This sequence encodes CASSASSRVGGYTF.

The chain couples TRBV6-6 to TRBJ2-3, with TRBD1 matching over 12 bases. There are 16 residues in the CDR3. V lost 1 base, J lost 6 bases, and 5 bases stayed unmatched. The germline V gene has CDR1 MNHNY and CDR2 SVGAGI (reference sequence). This CDR3 reads CASSYYGTGGEDTQYF. CDR3 sequence (DNA): TGTGCCAGCAGTTACTACGGGACAGGGGGCGAGGATACGCAGTATTTT.

The chain recombines TRBV11-2 with TRBJ1-2, with D possibly matching TRBD1 (5 bases). CDR1 and CDR2 from the germline V gene are SGHAT and FQNNGV. The CDR3 is 17 residues long. Trimming removed 1 base at V and 6 bases at J, with 21 bases between. The CDR3 DNA follows: TGTGCCAGCAGCTTAGCCCTTCTTCGTTGGGGGTTAGATGGCTACACCTTC. Protein sequence: CASSLALLRWGLDGYTF.

The chain is built from TRBV6-6 and TRBJ1-4, with 8 nucleotides matching TRBD1. Germline values: CDR1 MNHNY, CDR2 SVGAGI (reference sequence). CDR3 length equals 12 residues. J gave up 13 bases and V 5 bases, and 6 bases lay outside the gene matches. The CDR3 DNA sequence: TGTGCCAGCAGTCAACAGGGGGGAGGACTGTTTTTT. Its protein product is CASSQQGGGLFF.

The rearrangement links TRBV19 to TRBJ1-5, with a possible D match to TRBD1 (5 bases). V was shortened by 3 bases and J by 5 bases, with 14 bases between the two germline ends. The CDR3 is 15 residues long. The germline CDR1 and CDR2 sequences are LNHDA and SQIVND (reference sequence). CDR3 DNA: TGTGCCAGTAGTATCTGGCAGGGAGAAGATCAGCCCCAGCATTTT. Its translation is CASSIWQGEDQPQHF.

This chain links TRBV18 with TRBJ2-7, with D hard to call. Germline CDR1 reads KGHSH; CDR2 reads LQKENI. Trimming cost V 2 bases and J 5 bases, with 13 bases left between them. This CDR3 comprises 14 residues. DNA of the CDR3: TGTGCCAGCTCACCAGGGTTTCCTAGTAACGAGCAGTACTTC. Translation gives CASSPGFPSNEQYF.

This chain joins TRBV6-1 and TRBJ1-1; TRBD1 matches 8 bases. The CDR3 totals 13 residues. The V gene's germline CDR1 is MNHNS and CDR2 SASEGT. J was trimmed by 5 bases and V by 7 bases; bases with no gene match: 6. DNA for the CDR3: TGTGCCAGCAAAAGACAGGGGCGGACTGAAGCTTTCTTT. This gives the protein CASKRQGRTEAFF.

The chain recombines TRBV5-1 with TRBJ2-3; unclear D gene. Germline assignment: CDR1 SGHRS and CDR2 YFSETQ. The ends were cut back, 3 bases at V and 4 bases at J, with 15 bases in the middle. The CDR3 is made up of 15 amino acids. The DNA of the CDR3 is TGCGCCAGCAGCTCCTTCCCGGGTCCCGCAGATACGCAGTATTTT. This encodes CASSSFPGPADTQYF.